The rows below give T cell receptor beta chains drawn from one sample of a study of T cells in Graves' hyperthyroidism and ophthalmopathy. TCRdb fed the multiplex PCR reads into MiXCR, producing one record per CDR3 protein. The table has 350,000 or so distinct CDR3 sequences, 17% seen once. The sequencing sample was made of blood. All receptors derive from a woman aged 25 to 39 with Graves' hyperthyroidism that later progressed to Graves' ophthalmopathy. Both conserved end residues are part of each CDR3. D genes are given only for firm matches. Not every row has a clone size; where given, it reads once, few, many or a size class.

cdr3_nt	cdr3_aa	v_call	d_call	j_call	clone_size
TGTGCCACCAGTGATCGGCAGGGGGCGTCCTACAATGAGCAGTTCTTC	CATSDRQGASYNEQFF	TRBV24-1	TRBD1	TRBJ2-1	many
TGTGCCAGCAGTGAAGCGCCTGGGGCCAACGTCCTGACTTTC	CASSEAPGANVLTF	TRBV6-1	NA	TRBJ2-6	many
TGTGCCAGCAGCTTAGGAGCGGGGGGGTTCTACAATGAGCAGTTCTTC	CASSLGAGGFYNEQFF	TRBV7-2	TRBD2	TRBJ2-1	many
TGCGCCAGCAGCCAAGCTGCTAGCGGGGGGGAGACCCAGTACTTC	CASSQAASGGETQYF	TRBV4-1	TRBD2	TRBJ2-5	NA
TGTGCCATCAGTGGACAGGGACACAATGAGCAGTTCTTC	CAISGQGHNEQFF	TRBV10-3	TRBD1	TRBJ2-1	many
TGCAGTGCCAGGACGGAATTCACAGATACGCAGTATTTT	CSARTEFTDTQYF	TRBV20-1	NA	TRBJ2-3	many
TGTGCCAGCAGTCCAGGCGTAGGGAAAAACATTCAGTACTTC	CASSPGVGKNIQYF	TRBV12-3/TRBV12-4	NA	TRBJ2-4	many
TGTGCCAGCAGCTCCCAATTGTGGGATACCTACGAGCAGTACTTC	CASSSQLWDTYEQYF	TRBV5-6	NA	TRBJ2-7	NA
TGTGCCAGCAGTTCGATCTGGCGGACAGGGGAGAACACCGGGGAGCTGTTTTTT	CASSSIWRTGENTGELFF	TRBV7-9	TRBD1	TRBJ2-2	many
TGTGCCAGCAGTGAAGCCCCTCCTGGGAGTCAAAATTCACCCCTCCACTTT	CASSEAPPGSQNSPLHF	TRBV6-1	NA	TRBJ1-6	NA
TGTGCCAGCAGCGGAGCAAGCTCCTACAATGAGCAGTTCTTC	CASSGASSYNEQFF	TRBV6-2/TRBV6-3	NA	TRBJ2-1	NA
TGTGCCAGCAGTTGGACAGGGAACAACTACGAGCAGTACTTC	CASSWTGNNYEQYF	TRBV12-3/TRBV12-4	TRBD1	TRBJ2-7	many
TGTGCCAGCACCTCAATAACAGGGGGGGGCTACACCTTC	CASTSITGGGYTF	TRBV28	TRBD1	TRBJ1-2	few
TGTGCCAGTAGTATAGAGTCCAGCGGCGCTTATGGCTACACCTTC	CASSIESSGAYGYTF	TRBV19	NA	TRBJ1-2	many
TGCGCCAGCAGCCAAGAATCAGGACCCTACGAGCAGTACTTC	CASSQESGPYEQYF	TRBV4-1	NA	TRBJ2-7	few
TGTGCCAGCAACGACAGGGGAGTGGCCTACGAGCAGTACTTC	CASNDRGVAYEQYF	TRBV28	TRBD1	TRBJ2-7	NA
TGCGCCAGCAGTGAGTTAGCGGGGGGCGCCAAGACCCAGTACTTC	CASSELAGGAKTQYF	TRBV10-2	TRBD2	TRBJ2-5	NA
TGTGCCAGCAGTGCCTTCCCCCTAGCGGGAGGGAATGAGCAGTTCTTC	CASSAFPLAGGNEQFF	TRBV28	TRBD2	TRBJ2-1	many
TGTGCCAGCAGCTTAAATGGTCACACTGAAGCTTTCTTT	CASSLNGHTEAFF	TRBV7-2	NA	TRBJ1-1	many
TGCAGCGTACAGACAGGGACTGGGGCCAACGTCCTGACTTTC	CSVQTGTGANVLTF	TRBV29-1	TRBD1	TRBJ2-6	NA
TGTGCCACCAGCACTATAGCTGGAGAGACCCAGTACTTC	CATSTIAGETQYF	TRBV15	NA	TRBJ2-5	many
TGTGCCACCAGCAGACCCCCGGGACAGGGGGCAGACCAGCCCCAGCATTTT	CATSRPPGQGADQPQHF	TRBV15	TRBD1	TRBJ1-5	NA
TGTGCCAGCACGCGAGGGACTAGCGGGGCCTACGAGCAGTACTTC	CASTRGTSGAYEQYF	TRBV6-2/TRBV6-3	TRBD2	TRBJ2-7	many
TGTGCCAGCAGCCAAGACGCACCCTATAATTCACCCCTCCACTTT	CASSQDAPYNSPLHF	TRBV3-1	NA	TRBJ1-6	many
TGTGCCAGCAGCTCCGGCTCCGGGACAGGGAGATATGAGCAGTTCTTC	CASSSGSGTGRYEQFF	TRBV7-9	TRBD1	TRBJ2-1	many
TGCGCCAGCAGTGATTACCCAGCACTATATGGCTACACCTTC	CASSDYPALYGYTF	TRBV10-2	NA	TRBJ1-2	few
TGTGCCAGCAGCTTGACAGGGCCACAAGATACGCAGTATTTT	CASSLTGPQDTQYF	TRBV11-2	TRBD1	TRBJ2-3	few
TGTGCCAGCTCACCACTGGACGGGGGTGAAAAACTGTTTTTT	CASSPLDGGEKLFF	TRBV18	NA	TRBJ1-4	NA
TGTGCCAGCAGCTTTGGGAAGCGGCAAAACAGCAGGACTGCTAGCACAGATACGCAGTATTTT	CASSFGKRQNSRTASTDTQYF	TRBV7-9	NA	TRBJ2-3	many
TGTGCCAGCGGATCAGGGAACACTGAAGCTTTCTTT	CASGSGNTEAFF	TRBV12-3/TRBV12-4	NA	TRBJ1-1	NA
TGTGCCAGTGCCGGGACAGGGATGTCCTACGAGCAGTACTTC	CASAGTGMSYEQYF	TRBV19	TRBD1	TRBJ2-7	NA
TGTGCCAGCAGCCAAAATTTTGGCGGGCTCAACACTGAAGCTTTCTTT	CASSQNFGGLNTEAFF	TRBV14	NA	TRBJ1-1	few
TGTGCCAGCAGTGTGCAGGGTCCTGGGGCCAACGTCCTGACTTTC	CASSVQGPGANVLTF	TRBV2	NA	TRBJ2-6	many
TGTGCCAGTAGTATTTTGAGGAAAAGCACTGAAGCTTTCTTT	CASSILRKSTEAFF	TRBV19	NA	TRBJ1-1	NA
TGCGCCAGCAGCCGATATAGGGGATCCGGGGAGCTGTTTTTT	CASSRYRGSGELFF	TRBV4-1	NA	TRBJ2-2	few
TGCAGTGCTAGAGAGGCGAAGCATAATTCACCCCTCCACTTT	CSAREAKHNSPLHF	TRBV20-1	NA	TRBJ1-6	many
TGTGCCAGCAGCCACACGGGAGCCGGATTGAATGAGCAGTTCTTC	CASSHTGAGLNEQFF	TRBV27	NA	TRBJ2-1	many
TGTGCCAGCAGTTTATCGGTTTCCACCGGGGAGCTGTTTTTT	CASSLSVSTGELFF	TRBV28	NA	TRBJ2-2	many
TGTGCCAGCAGTTCCTTTCTTCTAGCGGGAGGGTCCTACAATGAGCAGTTCTTC	CASSSFLLAGGSYNEQFF	TRBV27	TRBD2	TRBJ2-1	many
TGCGCCAGCAGTGAAAGGGGACACAAACCAGATACGCAGTATTTT	CASSERGHKPDTQYF	TRBV10-1	NA	TRBJ2-3	few
TGTGCCAGTAGTATAGGACAGGTGAACACCGGGGAGCTGTTTTTT	CASSIGQVNTGELFF	TRBV19	NA	TRBJ2-2	NA
TGCAGCGTTGCACTAGCGGCCTACAATGAGCAGTTCTTC	CSVALAAYNEQFF	TRBV29-1	TRBD2	TRBJ2-1	many
TGTGCCAGCAGCTTAGACCTAGGGTGGTCGCGAGAGCAGTACTTC	CASSLDLGWSREQYF	TRBV11-2	NA	TRBJ2-7	many
TGTGCCAGCAGCTTGCTGCCACTCTACGAGCAGTACTTC	CASSLLPLYEQYF	TRBV5-4	NA	TRBJ2-7	NA
TGTGCCACCAGCAGAGGACAGGGGGTTACCCCCCTCCACTTT	CATSRGQGVTPLHF	TRBV15	TRBD1	TRBJ1-6	NA
TGTGCTAGCAGCCCCCTAGTGTACCCCGGGGAGCTGTTTTTT	CASSPLVYPGELFF	TRBV7-7	NA	TRBJ2-2	NA
TGTGCCAGCAGCCGGGTGGGGCTCGAGCAGTACTTC	CASSRVGLEQYF	TRBV14	NA	TRBJ2-7	few
TGCAGTGCGGCGAGAAATTCACCCCTCCACTTT	CSAARNSPLHF	TRBV20-1	NA	TRBJ1-6	few
TGTGCCAGCAGTTACGGCGCGGGCAGGTTTAACAATGAGCAGTTCTTC	CASSYGAGRFNNEQFF	TRBV6-5	NA	TRBJ2-1	many
TGTGCCAGCAGCTCTCGGACAGTAGCCAAAAACATTCAGTACTTC	CASSSRTVAKNIQYF	TRBV13	NA	TRBJ2-4	many
TGTGCCAGCAGCTCTCAGGGTGTCGGGGAGCTGTTTTTT	CASSSQGVGELFF	TRBV11-2	NA	TRBJ2-2	few